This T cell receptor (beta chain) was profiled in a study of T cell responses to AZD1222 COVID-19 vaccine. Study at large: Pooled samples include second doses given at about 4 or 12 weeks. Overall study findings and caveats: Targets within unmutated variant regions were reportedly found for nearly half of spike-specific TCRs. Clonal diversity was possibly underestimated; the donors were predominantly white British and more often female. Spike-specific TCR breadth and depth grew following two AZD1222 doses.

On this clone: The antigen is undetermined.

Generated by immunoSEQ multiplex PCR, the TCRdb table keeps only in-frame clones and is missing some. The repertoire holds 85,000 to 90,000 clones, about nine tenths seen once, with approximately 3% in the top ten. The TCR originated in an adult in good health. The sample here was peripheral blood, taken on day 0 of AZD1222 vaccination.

The CDR3 spells CASSQERDSNQPQHF. The CDR3 DNA reads TGTGCCAGCAGCCAAGAAAGGGATAGCAATCAGCCCCAGCATTTT. This sequence joins TRBV4-2 and TRBJ1-5; no definite D call. The CDR3 has 15 amino acids. Germline-derived CDR1 and CDR2 are LGHNA and YNFKEQ. The germline V and J ends were trimmed by 0 bases and 0 bases, with 6 bases remaining between them.